Listed below are T cell receptor beta chains from one sample, sequenced in a study of shared clonotypes between healthy human individuals. Assay used: immunoSEQ multiplex PCR; TCRdb lists only in-frame clones, some missing. The table lists about 1.4 million clones, approximately 96% of them singletons. Sample: naive CD4+ T cells sorted from blood. These TCRs come from a man aged 25-45 years in good health. Each CDR3 is given with its conserved first and last residue. A D gene is named only where the DNA matches it firmly. Expanded clones get a size class; other rows say once, few or many, or leave the size out.

clone size: -
J gene: TRBJ1-1
D gene: -
V gene: TRBV25-1
CDR3 protein: CASNKGVQGEAFF
CDR3 DNA: TGTGCCAGCAACAAAGGGGTTCAGGGTGAAGCTTTCTTT

clone size: once
J gene: TRBJ2-1
D gene: -
V gene: TRBV11-2
CDR3 protein: CASSSAIRTYNEQFF
CDR3 DNA: TGTGCCAGCAGCTCGGCGATCCGGACTTACAATGAGCAGTTCTTC

clone size: -
J gene: TRBJ1-2
D gene: TRBD1
V gene: TRBV5-8
CDR3 protein: CASSLRQGAYTF
CDR3 DNA: TGTGCCAGCAGCTTGAGGCAGGGGGCCTACACCTTC

clone size: -
J gene: TRBJ1-1
D gene: -
V gene: TRBV11-2
CDR3 protein: CASSLGLAQNTEAFF
CDR3 DNA: TGTGCCAGCAGCTTAGGCCTCGCTCAGAACACTGAAGCTTTCTTT

clone size: -
J gene: TRBJ2-7
D gene: TRBD1
V gene: TRBV5-1
CDR3 protein: CASSHRQGNSYEQYF
CDR3 DNA: TGCGCCAGCAGCCACAGACAGGGAAACTCCTACGAGCAGTACTTC

clone size: -
J gene: TRBJ2-1
D gene: -
V gene: TRBV15
CDR3 protein: CATSRRRNEQFF
CDR3 DNA: TGTGCCACCAGCAGGCGTAGGAATGAGCAGTTCTTC

clone size: -
J gene: TRBJ2-7
D gene: -
V gene: TRBV27
CDR3 protein: CASLRDLTYEQYF
CDR3 DNA: TGTGCCAGCCTCCGGGACTTAACCTACGAGCAGTACTTC

clone size: -
J gene: TRBJ2-1
D gene: TRBD1
V gene: TRBV10-3
CDR3 protein: CATAGDDRDENEQFF
CDR3 DNA: TGTGCCACCGCAGGAGATGACAGGGATGAGAATGAGCAGTTCTTC

clone size: -
J gene: TRBJ2-1
D gene: TRBD2
V gene: TRBV4-3
CDR3 protein: CASSQETSPVEQFF
CDR3 DNA: TGCGCCAGCAGCCAAGAGACTAGCCCCGTTGAGCAGTTCTTC

clone size: -
J gene: TRBJ2-1
D gene: -
V gene: TRBV6-1
CDR3 protein: CASSETDYNEQFF
CDR3 DNA: TGTGCCAGCAGTGAAACAGATTACAATGAGCAGTTCTTC

clone size: -
J gene: TRBJ2-5
D gene: -
V gene: TRBV11-2
CDR3 protein: CASSFYRETQYF
CDR3 DNA: TGTGCCAGCAGCTTTTACCGGGAGACCCAGTACTTC

clone size: -
J gene: TRBJ2-1
D gene: TRBD1
V gene: TRBV15
CDR3 protein: CATSTRRDRVSDEQFF
CDR3 DNA: TGTGCCACCAGCACACGTAGGGACAGGGTATCCGATGAGCAGTTCTTC

clone size: once
J gene: TRBJ2-5
D gene: TRBD1
V gene: TRBV9
CDR3 protein: CASSFGDRGQQETQYF
CDR3 DNA: TGTGCCAGCAGCTTCGGGGACAGGGGGCAGCAAGAGACCCAGTACTTC

clone size: -
J gene: TRBJ1-1
D gene: TRBD1
V gene: TRBV19
CDR3 protein: CASSSGTGVLNTEAFF
CDR3 DNA: TGTGCCAGTAGTTCCGGGACAGGGGTTTTGAACACTGAAGCTTTCTTT

clone size: -
J gene: TRBJ1-2
D gene: TRBD1
V gene: TRBV6-1
CDR3 protein: CASSNDRANGYTF
CDR3 DNA: TGTGCCAGCAGCAATGACAGGGCCAATGGCTACACCTTC

clone size: -
J gene: TRBJ1-2
D gene: -
V gene: TRBV7-8
CDR3 protein: CASSPRGDYGYTF
CDR3 DNA: TGTGCCAGCAGCCCGAGGGGTGACTATGGCTACACCTTC

clone size: -
J gene: TRBJ2-7
D gene: -
V gene: TRBV19
CDR3 protein: CATRPGGGYEQYF
CDR3 DNA: TGTGCCACTAGACCCGGGGGTGGCTACGAGCAGTACTTC

clone size: -
J gene: TRBJ1-1
D gene: -
V gene: TRBV5-1
CDR3 protein: CASSFRGGEAFF
CDR3 DNA: TGCGCCAGCAGCTTCAGGGGTGGTGAAGCTTTCTTT

clone size: -
J gene: TRBJ1-2
D gene: -
V gene: TRBV7-9
CDR3 protein: CASSLRDYGYTF
CDR3 DNA: TGTGCCAGCAGCTTGCGCGACTATGGCTACACCTTC

clone size: -
J gene: TRBJ2-1
D gene: TRBD2
V gene: TRBV19
CDR3 protein: CASSSGSRTYNEQFF
CDR3 DNA: TGTGCCAGTAGTAGCGGGAGTAGAACCTACAATGAGCAGTTCTTC

clone size: -
J gene: TRBJ2-3
D gene: TRBD2
V gene: TRBV10-3
CDR3 protein: CAISEGREGTDTQYF
CDR3 DNA: TGTGCCATCAGTGAGGGGCGGGAGGGCACAGATACGCAGTATTTT

clone size: -
J gene: TRBJ2-3
D gene: -
V gene: TRBV11-2
CDR3 protein: CASSLESKSTDTQYF
CDR3 DNA: TGTGCCAGCAGCTTAGAGAGCAAAAGCACAGATACGCAGTATTTT

clone size: -
J gene: TRBJ1-2
D gene: -
V gene: TRBV6-5
CDR3 protein: CASSYGQRGSYTF
CDR3 DNA: TGTGCCAGCAGTTACGGACAGAGGGGCTCCTACACCTTC

clone size: -
J gene: TRBJ2-2
D gene: TRBD2
V gene: TRBV19
CDR3 protein: CASSRGSGRAGTGELFF
CDR3 DNA: TGTGCCAGTAGCCGGGGTAGCGGGAGGGCTGGAACCGGGGAGCTGTTTTTT

clone size: -
J gene: TRBJ2-1
D gene: -
V gene: TRBV15
CDR3 protein: CATSRLPYNEQFF
CDR3 DNA: TGTGCCACCAGCAGACTCCCCTACAATGAGCAGTTCTTC

clone size: -
J gene: TRBJ2-7
D gene: -
V gene: TRBV28
CDR3 protein: CASRWTETYEQYF
CDR3 DNA: TGTGCCAGCAGATGGACAGAAACCTACGAGCAGTACTTC

clone size: -
J gene: TRBJ2-1
D gene: TRBD1
V gene: TRBV5-5
CDR3 protein: CASSLVGTGIPNEQFF
CDR3 DNA: TGTGCCAGCAGCTTGGTTGGGACAGGGATACCCAATGAGCAGTTCTTC

clone size: -
J gene: TRBJ1-1
D gene: TRBD1
V gene: TRBV5-1
CDR3 protein: CASSPSTGYTEAFF
CDR3 DNA: TGCGCCAGCAGCCCGTCGACAGGGTACACTGAAGCTTTCTTT

clone size: -
J gene: TRBJ2-1
D gene: -
V gene: TRBV10-1
CDR3 protein: CASSENEVPYNEQFF
CDR3 DNA: TGCGCCAGCAGTGAGAATGAGGTCCCCTACAATGAGCAGTTCTTC

clone size: -
J gene: TRBJ2-2
D gene: -
V gene: TRBV5-1
CDR3 protein: CASSLDRNTGELFF
CDR3 DNA: TGCGCCAGCAGCTTGGACAGAAACACCGGGGAGCTGTTTTTT

clone size: -
J gene: TRBJ2-1
D gene: -
V gene: TRBV5-1
CDR3 protein: CASSLKQGGTFYNEQFF
CDR3 DNA: TGCGCCAGCAGCTTGAAACAGGGCGGGACCTTTTACAATGAGCAGTTCTTC

clone size: -
J gene: TRBJ1-2
D gene: -
V gene: TRBV29-1
CDR3 protein: CSVDITEGNQANYGYTF
CDR3 DNA: TGCAGCGTTGACATCACAGAGGGAAATCAAGCTAACTATGGCTACACCTTC

clone size: -
J gene: TRBJ2-1
D gene: TRBD2
V gene: TRBV5-1
CDR3 protein: CASSSTGTSGTRSYNEQFF
CDR3 DNA: TGCGCCAGCAGCTCAACCGGGACTAGCGGGACCCGTTCCTACAATGAGCAGTTCTTC

clone size: -
J gene: TRBJ2-5
D gene: TRBD2
V gene: TRBV7-2
CDR3 protein: CASSSLAGAGTQYF
CDR3 DNA: TGTGCCAGCAGCTCCCTAGCGGGGGCTGGGACCCAGTACTTC

clone size: -
J gene: TRBJ2-7
D gene: TRBD1
V gene: TRBV7-3
CDR3 protein: CASSLTGTGVHEQYF
CDR3 DNA: TGTGCCAGCAGCTTAACCGGGACAGGGGTCCACGAGCAGTACTTC

clone size: -
J gene: TRBJ1-4
D gene: -
V gene: TRBV28
CDR3 protein: CASSGRSLVPKLFF
CDR3 DNA: TGTGCCAGCAGCGGTCGCAGTCTGGTACCCAAACTGTTTTTT

clone size: -
J gene: TRBJ2-7
D gene: -
V gene: TRBV28
CDR3 protein: CASSLLRGRSEQYF
CDR3 DNA: TGTGCCAGCAGTTTATTACGGGGGCGAAGCGAGCAGTACTTC

clone size: -
J gene: TRBJ1-1
D gene: -
V gene: TRBV19
CDR3 protein: CASSMRRGANTEAFF
CDR3 DNA: TGTGCCAGTAGTATGCGTAGGGGGGCGAACACTGAAGCTTTCTTT

clone size: once
J gene: TRBJ2-7
D gene: TRBD2
V gene: TRBV7-3
CDR3 protein: CASSPREGEQYF
CDR3 DNA: TGTGCCAGCAGCCCCCGGGAGGGCGAGCAGTACTTC

clone size: many
J gene: TRBJ2-5
D gene: TRBD2
V gene: TRBV7-7
CDR3 protein: CASSPTSGRAGRQETQYF
CDR3 DNA: TGTGCTAGCAGTCCGACTAGCGGGAGGGCCGGTCGCCAAGAGACCCAGTACTTC

clone size: -
J gene: TRBJ1-1
D gene: -
V gene: TRBV5-1
CDR3 protein: CASSLVGGANTEAFF
CDR3 DNA: TGCGCCAGCAGCTTGGTCGGGGGGGCGAACACTGAAGCTTTCTTT

clone size: once
J gene: TRBJ2-1
D gene: TRBD2
V gene: TRBV7-6
CDR3 protein: CASSPRLANEQFF
CDR3 DNA: TGTGCCAGCAGCCCCAGACTAGCCAATGAGCAGTTCTTC

clone size: once
J gene: TRBJ2-2
D gene: TRBD2
V gene: TRBV28
CDR3 protein: CRLAGSTGELFF
CDR3 DNA: TGTCGACTAGCGGGTTCAACCGGGGAGCTGTTTTTT

clone size: -
J gene: TRBJ1-2
D gene: -
V gene: TRBV30
CDR3 protein: CAWSPLGHYGYTF
CDR3 DNA: TGTGCCTGGAGTCCCCTGGGACACTATGGCTACACCTTC

clone size: once
J gene: TRBJ2-3
D gene: -
V gene: TRBV21-1
CDR3 protein: CASRRAWAGGDTDTQYF
CDR3 DNA: TGTGCCAGCAGGCGGGCTTGGGCGGGAGGAGACACAGATACGCAGTATTTT

clone size: -
J gene: TRBJ2-3
D gene: TRBD1
V gene: TRBV25-1
CDR3 protein: CASSGQTGGIRTDTQYF
CDR3 DNA: TGTGCCAGCAGTGGCCAGACAGGGGGCATACGGACAGATACGCAGTATTTT

clone size: -
J gene: TRBJ2-1
D gene: -
V gene: TRBV5-1
CDR3 protein: CASSLGPGEQFF
CDR3 DNA: TGCGCCAGCAGCTTGGGTCCTGGTGAGCAGTTCTTC

clone size: -
J gene: TRBJ2-7
D gene: TRBD2
V gene: TRBV28
CDR3 protein: CASSLGQPAGGPSYEQYF
CDR3 DNA: TGTGCCAGCAGTTTGGGACAGCCAGCGGGAGGGCCTTCCTACGAGCAGTACTTC

clone size: -
J gene: TRBJ2-1
D gene: TRBD1
V gene: TRBV5-6
CDR3 protein: CASSPGQGAYNEQFF
CDR3 DNA: TGTGCCAGCAGCCCGGGACAGGGCGCTTACAATGAGCAGTTCTTC

clone size: -
J gene: TRBJ2-2
D gene: TRBD2
V gene: TRBV15
CDR3 protein: CATSRVSGRLSGELFF
CDR3 DNA: TGTGCCACCAGCAGAGTAAGCGGGAGGTTGTCCGGGGAGCTGTTTTTT